The present TCR beta chain was sequenced within a study of cytotoxic CD8 clonotypes in ibrutinib-treated CLL. Study-level information: Sequenced samples delivered averages of 255,043 productive templates and some 93,000 productive rearrangements. Study-wide results and caveats: Shared public clonotypes were rare, and on treatment they either got smaller or stayed the same. The study found clonality rose at ibrutinib response, then fell toward baseline at progression.

Depths of 1 in 200,000 to 1 in 1 million T cells were the sequencing target. Profiled with immunoSEQ multiplex PCR; TCRdb holds only in-frame clones, not every one. This sample has more than 140,000 clones; about 80% occur once, and the top ten carry around 30%. Germline V CDR1 and CDR2: SGHAT, FQDESV (reference sequence). The CDR3 covers 12 residues. V gave up 6 bases and J gave up 5 bases; unmatched junction bases: 4. On this clone itself: Its cognate antigen is unknown.

Sample: PBMCs, taken after 12 months of ibrutinib treatment. This receptor was obtained from a human donor with chronic lymphocytic leukemia. The gene calls are TRBV11-1 and TRBJ2-7; 7 bases are a match to TRBD1. The CDR3: CASRTDRDEQYF. CDR3 bases: TGTGCCAGCAGAACCGACAGGGACGAGCAGTACTTC. Based on the CDR3 plus reference TRBV11-1 and TRBJ2-7, the full variable domain is EAEVAQSPRYKITEKSQAVAFWCDPISGHATLYWYRQILGQGPELLVQFQDESVVDDSQLPKDRFSAERLKGVDSTLKIQPAELGDSAMYLCASRTDRDEQYFGPGTRLTVT.